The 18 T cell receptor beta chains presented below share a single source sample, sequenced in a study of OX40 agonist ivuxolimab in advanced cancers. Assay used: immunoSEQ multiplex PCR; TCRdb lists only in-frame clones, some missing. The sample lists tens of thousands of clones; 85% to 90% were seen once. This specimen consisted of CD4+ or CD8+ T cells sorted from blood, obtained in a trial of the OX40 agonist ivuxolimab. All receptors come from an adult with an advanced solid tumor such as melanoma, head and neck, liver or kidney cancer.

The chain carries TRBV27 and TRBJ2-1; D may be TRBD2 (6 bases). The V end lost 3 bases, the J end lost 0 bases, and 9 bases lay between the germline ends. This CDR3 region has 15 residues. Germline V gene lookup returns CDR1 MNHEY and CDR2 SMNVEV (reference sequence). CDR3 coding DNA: TGTGCCAGCAGTTTTGACGGGAGCTCCTACAATGAGCAGTTCTTC. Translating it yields CASSFDGSSYNEQFF.

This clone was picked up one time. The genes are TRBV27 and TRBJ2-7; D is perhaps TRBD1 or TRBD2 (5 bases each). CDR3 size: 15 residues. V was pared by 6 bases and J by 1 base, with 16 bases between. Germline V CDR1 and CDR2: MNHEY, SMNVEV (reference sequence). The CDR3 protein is CASRGVQGQSYEQYF. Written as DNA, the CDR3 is TGTGCCAGCAGGGGAGTTCAGGGTCAGTCCTACGAGCAGTACTTC.

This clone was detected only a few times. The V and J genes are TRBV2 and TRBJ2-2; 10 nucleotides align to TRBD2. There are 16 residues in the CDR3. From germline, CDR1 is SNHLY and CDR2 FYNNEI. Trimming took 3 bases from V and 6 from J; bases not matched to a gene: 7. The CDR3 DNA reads TGTGCCAGCAGTGAGAGTCTAGCGGGAGTCGCCGGGGAGCTGTTTTTT. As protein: CASSESLAGVAGELFF.

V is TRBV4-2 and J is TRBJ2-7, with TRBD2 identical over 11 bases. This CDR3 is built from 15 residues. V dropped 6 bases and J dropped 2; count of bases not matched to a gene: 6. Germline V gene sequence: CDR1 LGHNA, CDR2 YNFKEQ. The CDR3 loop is CASSTGLAATYEQYF. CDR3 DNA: TGTGCCAGCAGTACGGGACTAGCGGCTACCTACGAGCAGTACTTC.

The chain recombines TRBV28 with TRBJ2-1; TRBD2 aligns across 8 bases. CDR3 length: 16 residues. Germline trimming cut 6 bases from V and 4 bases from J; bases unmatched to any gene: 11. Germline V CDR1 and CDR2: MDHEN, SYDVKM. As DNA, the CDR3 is TGTGCCAGCAGGCCCAATCGGGGGGGAAGGTACAATGAGCAGTTCTTC. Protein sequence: CASRPNRGGRYNEQFF.

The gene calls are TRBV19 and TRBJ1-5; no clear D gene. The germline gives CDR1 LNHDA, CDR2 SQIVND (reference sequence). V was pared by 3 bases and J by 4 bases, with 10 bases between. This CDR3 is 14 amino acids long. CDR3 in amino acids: CASSILGTNQPQHF. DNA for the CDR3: TGTGCCAGTAGTATCCTGGGCACAAATCAGCCCCAGCATTTT.

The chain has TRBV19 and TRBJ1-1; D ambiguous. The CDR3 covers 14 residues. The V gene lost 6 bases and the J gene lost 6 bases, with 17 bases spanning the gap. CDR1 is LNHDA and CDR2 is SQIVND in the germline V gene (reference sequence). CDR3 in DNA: TGTGCCAGTAGCCCGTGGACCCTGGGCGCTGAAGCTTTCTTT. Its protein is CASSPWTLGAEAFF.

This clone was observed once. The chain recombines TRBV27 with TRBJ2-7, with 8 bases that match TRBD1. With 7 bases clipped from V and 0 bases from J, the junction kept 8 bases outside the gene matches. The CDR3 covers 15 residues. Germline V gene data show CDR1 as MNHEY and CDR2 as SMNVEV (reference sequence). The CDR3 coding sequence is TGTGCCAGCATACCCCGGACAGGGAGCTCCTACGAGCAGTACTTC. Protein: CASIPRTGSSYEQYF.

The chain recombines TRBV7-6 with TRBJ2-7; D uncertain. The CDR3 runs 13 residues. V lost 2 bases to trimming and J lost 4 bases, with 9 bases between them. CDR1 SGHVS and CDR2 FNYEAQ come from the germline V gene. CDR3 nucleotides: TGTGCCAGCAGCTTAAGCCCAACGTACGAGCAGTACTTC. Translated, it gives CASSLSPTYEQYF.

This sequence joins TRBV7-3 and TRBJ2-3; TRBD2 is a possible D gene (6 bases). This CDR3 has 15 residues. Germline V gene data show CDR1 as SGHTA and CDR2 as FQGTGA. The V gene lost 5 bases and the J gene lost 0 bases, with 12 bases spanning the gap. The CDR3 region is CASSVGLTSTDTQYF. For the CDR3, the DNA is TGTGCCAGCAGCGTAGGACTAACGAGCACAGATACGCAGTATTTT. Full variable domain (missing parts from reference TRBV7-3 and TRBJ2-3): GAGVSQTPSNKVTEKGKYVELRCDPISGHTALYWYRQSLGQGPEFLIYFQGTGAADDSGLPNDRFFAVRPEGSVSTLKIQRTERGDSAVYLCASSVGLTSTDTQYFGPGTRLTVL.

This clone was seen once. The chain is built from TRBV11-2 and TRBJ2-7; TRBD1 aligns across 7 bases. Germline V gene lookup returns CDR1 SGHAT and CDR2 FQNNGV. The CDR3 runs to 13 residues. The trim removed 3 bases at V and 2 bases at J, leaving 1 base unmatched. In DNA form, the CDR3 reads TGTGCCAGCAGCTTGGGACAGACCTACGAGCAGTACTTC. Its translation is CASSLGQTYEQYF.

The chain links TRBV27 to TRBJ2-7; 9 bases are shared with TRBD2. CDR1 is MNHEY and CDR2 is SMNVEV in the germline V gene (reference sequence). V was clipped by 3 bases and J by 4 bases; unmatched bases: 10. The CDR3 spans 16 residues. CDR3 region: CASSLSGGRAWYEQYF. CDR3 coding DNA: TGTGCCAGCAGTTTGTCTGGCGGGAGGGCCTGGTACGAGCAGTACTTC.

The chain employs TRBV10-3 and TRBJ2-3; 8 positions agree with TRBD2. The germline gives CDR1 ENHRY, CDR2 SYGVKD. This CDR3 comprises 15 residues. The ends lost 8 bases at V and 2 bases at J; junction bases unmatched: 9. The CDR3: CAIGGERGLTDTQYF. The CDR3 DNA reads TGTGCCATCGGGGGGGAGCGGGGGCTCACAGATACGCAGTATTTT.

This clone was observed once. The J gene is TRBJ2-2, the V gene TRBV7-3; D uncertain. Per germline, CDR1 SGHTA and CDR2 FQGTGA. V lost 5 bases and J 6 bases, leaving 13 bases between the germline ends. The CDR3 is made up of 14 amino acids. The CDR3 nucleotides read TGTGCCAGCAGCCTGACGTACGGTTCCGGGGAGCTGTTTTTT. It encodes CASSLTYGSGELFF.

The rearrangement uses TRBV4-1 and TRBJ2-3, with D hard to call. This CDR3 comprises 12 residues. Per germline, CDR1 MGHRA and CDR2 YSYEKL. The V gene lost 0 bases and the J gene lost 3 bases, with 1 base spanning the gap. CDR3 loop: CASSQDTDTQYF. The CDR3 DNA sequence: TGCGCCAGCAGCCAAGATACAGATACGCAGTATTTT.

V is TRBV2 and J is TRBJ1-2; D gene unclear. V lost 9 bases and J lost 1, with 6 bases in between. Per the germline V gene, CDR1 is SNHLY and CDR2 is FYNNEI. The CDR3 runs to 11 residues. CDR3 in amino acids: CASLGNYGYTF. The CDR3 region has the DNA TGTGCCAGTCTGGGTAACTATGGCTACACCTTC. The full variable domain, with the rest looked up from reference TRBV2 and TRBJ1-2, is EPEVTQTPSHQVTQMGQEVILRCVPISNHLYFYWYRQILGQKVEFLVSFYNNEISEKSEIFDDQFSVERPDGSNFTLKIRSTKLEDSAMYFCASLGNYGYTFGSGTRLTVV.

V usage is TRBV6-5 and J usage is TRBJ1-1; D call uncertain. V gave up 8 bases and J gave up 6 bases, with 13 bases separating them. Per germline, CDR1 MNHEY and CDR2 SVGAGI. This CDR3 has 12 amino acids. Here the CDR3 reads CASSSKSPEAFF. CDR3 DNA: TGTGCCAGCTCCTCTAAGAGCCCTGAAGCTTTCTTT.

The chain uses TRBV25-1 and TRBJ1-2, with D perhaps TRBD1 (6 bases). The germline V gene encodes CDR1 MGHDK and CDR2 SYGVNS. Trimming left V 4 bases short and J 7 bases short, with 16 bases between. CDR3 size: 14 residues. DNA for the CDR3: TGTGCCAGCAGTGGGGAGGGGGGTGTCAGTGGCTACACCTTC. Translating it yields CASSGEGGVSGYTF.